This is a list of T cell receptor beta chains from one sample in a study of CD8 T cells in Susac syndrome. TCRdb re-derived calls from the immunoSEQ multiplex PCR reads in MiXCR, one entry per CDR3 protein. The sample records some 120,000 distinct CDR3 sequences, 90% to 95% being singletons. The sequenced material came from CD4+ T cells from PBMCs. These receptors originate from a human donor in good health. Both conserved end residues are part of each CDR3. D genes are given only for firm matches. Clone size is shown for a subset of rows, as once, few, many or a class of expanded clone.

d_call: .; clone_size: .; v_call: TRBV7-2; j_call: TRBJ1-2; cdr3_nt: TGTGCCAGCAGCTTAGAGGGTGGAGACGGCTACACCTTC; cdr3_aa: CASSLEGGDGYTF
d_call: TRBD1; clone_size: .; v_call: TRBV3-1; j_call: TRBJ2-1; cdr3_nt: TGTGCCAGCAGCCCCGGGACAGGTATATTCAATGAGCAGTTCTTC; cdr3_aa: CASSPGTGIFNEQFF
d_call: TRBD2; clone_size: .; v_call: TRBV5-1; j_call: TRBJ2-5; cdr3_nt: TGCGCCAGCAGCCTCCTTCTAGCGGACCAAGAGACCCAGTACTTC; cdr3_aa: CASSLLLADQETQYF
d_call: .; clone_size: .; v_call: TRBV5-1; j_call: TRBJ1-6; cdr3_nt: TGCGCCAGCAGCATAAACAGGGATTATTCACCCCTCCACTTT; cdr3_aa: CASSINRDYSPLHF
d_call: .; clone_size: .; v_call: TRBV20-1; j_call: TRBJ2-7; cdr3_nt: TGCAGTGCGGAACAGGGTCGATCGTACGAGCAGTACTTC; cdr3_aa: CSAEQGRSYEQYF
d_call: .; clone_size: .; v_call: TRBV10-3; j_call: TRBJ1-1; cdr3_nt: TGTGCCATCAGTGTGGATAGGGGGACTGAAGCTTTCTTT; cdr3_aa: CAISVDRGTEAFF
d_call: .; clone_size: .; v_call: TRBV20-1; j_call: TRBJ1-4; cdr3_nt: TGCAGTGCTCCTCGGACGGCATCAAGCGAAAAACTGTTTTTT; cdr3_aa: CSAPRTASSEKLFF
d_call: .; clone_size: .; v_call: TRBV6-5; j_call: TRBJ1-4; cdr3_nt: TGTGCCAGCAGTTGGGCCTACGATAGTGAAAAACTGTTTTTT; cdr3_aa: CASSWAYDSEKLFF
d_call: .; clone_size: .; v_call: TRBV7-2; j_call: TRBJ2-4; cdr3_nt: TGTGCCAGCAGCTTAGTTGGCAGTAAAAAAAACATTCAGTACTTC; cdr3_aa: CASSLVGSKKNIQYF
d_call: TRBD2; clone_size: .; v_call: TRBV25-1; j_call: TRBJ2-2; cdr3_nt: TGTGCCAGCAGTGCACTTGGGGGTGCGGGAGCGGGCACCGGGGAGCTGTTTTTT; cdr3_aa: CASSALGGAGAGTGELFF
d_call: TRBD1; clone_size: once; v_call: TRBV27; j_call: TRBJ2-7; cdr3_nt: TGTGCCAGCAACCCAAAGGGACAGGGTGTCTACGAGCAGTACTTC; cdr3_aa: CASNPKGQGVYEQYF
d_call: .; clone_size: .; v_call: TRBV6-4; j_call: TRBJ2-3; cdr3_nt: TGTGCCAGCAGCCCAATCAACAGGGCAGATACGCAGTATTTT; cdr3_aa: CASSPINRADTQYF
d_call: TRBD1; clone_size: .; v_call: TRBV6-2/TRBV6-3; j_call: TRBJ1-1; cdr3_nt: TGTGCCAGCAGTTACTCGAGGACAGGGGGCTCCGAAGCTTTCTTT; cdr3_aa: CASSYSRTGGSEAFF
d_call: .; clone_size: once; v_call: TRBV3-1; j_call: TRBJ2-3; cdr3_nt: TGTGCCAGCAGCCTCCGGACGGTCAGACATACGCAGTATTTT; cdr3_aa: CASSLRTVRHTQYF
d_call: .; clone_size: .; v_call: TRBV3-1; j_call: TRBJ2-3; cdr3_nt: TGTGCCAGCAGCCAAGATGTTGGAGGGAAGACGCAGTATTTT; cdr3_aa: CASSQDVGGKTQYF
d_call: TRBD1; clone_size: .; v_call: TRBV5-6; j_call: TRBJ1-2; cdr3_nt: TGTGCCAGCAGCCCAGGAGACAGGGGGTCGGTCGGCTATGGCTACACCTTC; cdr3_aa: CASSPGDRGSVGYGYTF
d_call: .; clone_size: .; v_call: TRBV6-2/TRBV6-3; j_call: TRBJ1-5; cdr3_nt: TGTGCCAGCAGTTACTCGAACGGGGCGGGACAGCCCCAGCATTTT; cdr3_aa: CASSYSNGAGQPQHF
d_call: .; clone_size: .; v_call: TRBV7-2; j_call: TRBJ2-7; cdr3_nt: TGTGCCAGCAGCTTTTCCCGGGAGCGGTCCTACGAGCAGTACTTC; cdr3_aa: CASSFSRERSYEQYF
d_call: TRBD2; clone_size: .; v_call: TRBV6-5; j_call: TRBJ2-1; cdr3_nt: TGTGCCAGCAGCTACTCCCCCCTAGCGGGAGACGGGCGTGAGCAGTTCTTC; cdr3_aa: CASSYSPLAGDGREQFF
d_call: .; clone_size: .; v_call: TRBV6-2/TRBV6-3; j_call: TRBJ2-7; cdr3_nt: TGTGCCAGCAAGACATCCCGGAGCTCCTACGAGCAGTACTTC; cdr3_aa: CASKTSRSSYEQYF
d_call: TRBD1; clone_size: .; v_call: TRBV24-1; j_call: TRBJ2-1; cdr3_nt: TGTGCCACCAGTGACCAAGGGACAGGGACATACAATGAGCAGTTCTTC; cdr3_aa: CATSDQGTGTYNEQFF
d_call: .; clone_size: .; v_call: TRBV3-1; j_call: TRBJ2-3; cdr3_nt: TGTGCCAGCAGCCAAGACCTTCGGGGGCGGGCCCCGGGCGATACGCAGTATTTT; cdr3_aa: CASSQDLRGRAPGDTQYF
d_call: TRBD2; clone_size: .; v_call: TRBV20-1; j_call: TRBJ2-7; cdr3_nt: TGCAGTGCTAGAGCTCCGGGACTAGCGGGTCTGAGCTCCTACGAGCAGTACTTC; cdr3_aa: CSARAPGLAGLSSYEQYF
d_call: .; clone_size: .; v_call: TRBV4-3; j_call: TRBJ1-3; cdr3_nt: TGCGCCAGCAGCCAAGCCCTCCAGGCCCGTGGAAACACCATATATTTT; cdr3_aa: CASSQALQARGNTIYF
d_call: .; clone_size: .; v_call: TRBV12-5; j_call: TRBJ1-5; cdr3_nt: TGTGCTAGTGGTCAAACAGGGATTCAGCCCCAGCATTTT; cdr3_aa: CASGQTGIQPQHF
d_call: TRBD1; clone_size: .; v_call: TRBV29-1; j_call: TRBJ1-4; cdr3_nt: TGCAGCGTTGCGGGGACAGAAACTAATGAAAAACTGTTTTTT; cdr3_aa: CSVAGTETNEKLFF
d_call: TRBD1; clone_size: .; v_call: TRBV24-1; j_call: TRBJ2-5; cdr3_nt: TGTGCCACCAGTGATGGAGGACAGGGGGAAAAGGAGACCCAGTACTTC; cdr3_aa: CATSDGGQGEKETQYF
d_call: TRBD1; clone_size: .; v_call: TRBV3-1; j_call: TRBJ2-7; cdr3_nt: TGTGCCAGCAGGCGGGGACAGGGGTCCTACGAGCAGTACTTC; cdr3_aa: CASRRGQGSYEQYF
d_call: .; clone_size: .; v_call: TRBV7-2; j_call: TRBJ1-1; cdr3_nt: TGTGCCAGCAGCTTTGAAGCTTTCTTT; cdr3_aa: CASSFEAFF